A single sample gave rise to the 28 T cell receptor beta chains below, sequenced in a study of response to subunit inactivated influenza vaccine. TCRdb reanalysed the RT-PCR reads using MiXCR and keeps one entry per CDR3 protein. This sample has 550,000 to 600,000 distinct CDR3 sequences; roughly 12% occur once, and the top ten carry roughly 10%. Sequences were derived from PBMCs from blood, sampled on the day of vaccination. Source of these receptors: a man aged 50-59 years who received an inactivated influenza vaccine.

This clonotype has more than one count but fewer than ten. The CDR3 reads CASQELGNQPQHF. The DNA of the CDR3 is TGTGCCAGCCAGGAGCTTGGGAATCAGCCCCAGCATTTT. V is TRBV12-3 or TRBV12-4 and J is TRBJ1-5; D gene ambiguous. The CDR3 loop spans 13 amino acids. V was pared by 8 bases and J by 4 bases, with 12 bases between.

This clonotype was picked up many times. J is TRBJ2-1 and V is TRBV18; no clear D gene. V lost 6 bases, J lost 4 bases, and 7 bases lay in between. The CDR3 runs 12 residues. In germline, CDR1 is KGHSH, CDR2 LQKENI. DNA for the CDR3: TGTGCCAGCTCGCCTTATTACAATGAGCAGTTCTTC. Protein product: CASSPYYNEQFF.

This clonotype showed up just a few times. V usage is TRBV9 and J usage is TRBJ2-1; perhaps TRBD1 as D (6 bases). The CDR3 has 14 residues. Between the trimmed V and J ends, which lost 0 bases and 7 bases, there was a span of 11 bases. Germline values: CDR1 SGDLS, CDR2 YYNGEE. This chain's CDR3 is CASSVVLRGNEQFF. CDR3 DNA sequence: TGTGCCAGCAGCGTAGTACTGAGGGGGAATGAGCAGTTCTTC. The whole variable domain, remainder taken from reference TRBV9 and TRBJ2-1, is DSGVTQTPKHLITATGQRVTLRCSPRSGDLSVYWYQQSLDQGLQFLIQYYNGEERAKGNILERFSAQQFPDLHSELNLSSLELGDSALYFCASSVVLRGNEQFFGPGTRLTVL.

The genes are TRBV3-1 and TRBJ2-5; 9 nucleotides line up with TRBD2. V shed 0 bases and J 0 bases; nucleotides not matched to a gene: 5. Germline CDR1 reads LGHDT; CDR2 reads YNNKEL (reference sequence). The CDR3 length is 17 residues. DNA for the CDR3: TGTGCCAGCAGCCAAGAACTGGGCGGGAGGGACCAAGAGACCCAGTACTTC. It translates to CASSQELGGRDQETQYF.

This clonotype was seen a few times. The rearrangement uses TRBV7-7 and TRBJ2-7; a possible D gene is TRBD1 (6 bases). The CDR3 is 13 residues long. V lost 5 bases to trimming and J lost 5 bases, with 13 bases between them. Germline values: CDR1 SSHAT, CDR2 FNYEAQ (reference sequence). The CDR3 DNA follows: TGTGCCAGCAGCCCGTCCGGGACAAACGAGCAGTACTTC. Its protein is CASSPSGTNEQYF.

This sequence joins TRBV6-1 and TRBJ2-2; D gene uncertain. This CDR3 has 14 amino acids. Germline V gene sequence: CDR1 MNHNS, CDR2 SASEGT. Trimming stripped 6 bases from V and 5 bases from J, with 13 bases between. Here the CDR3 DNA reads TGTGCCAGCAGCGAGACGACTGGGACCGGGGAGCTGTTTTTT. Amino acids: CASSETTGTGELFF.

The chain combines TRBV3-1 with TRBJ2-7; 7 nucleotides align to TRBD2. Germline V gene lookup returns CDR1 LGHDT and CDR2 YNNKEL (reference sequence). This CDR3 has 15 amino acids. Trimming at V came to 4 bases and at J to 7 bases, leaving 13 bases not matched to a gene. CDR3 nucleotides: TGTGCCAGCAGCCCCGATCCCGCGGGAGTGTGGGAGCAGTACTTC. Protein: CASSPDPAGVWEQYF.

There are a few counts of this clonotype. The CDR3 DNA follows: TGTGCCAGTAGGACGACAGCCTGGGGAGAGACCCAGTACTTC. Translation: CASRTTAWGETQYF. The chain is built from TRBV19 and TRBJ2-5, with D tentatively TRBD1 (5 bases). The CDR3 extends over 14 amino acids. V was clipped by 6 bases and J by 4 bases, with 15 bases between them. Per the germline V gene, CDR1 is LNHDA and CDR2 is SQIVND (reference sequence).

The chain couples TRBV20-1 to TRBJ2-2; the match to TRBD1 covers 10 bases. With 2 bases clipped from V and 4 bases from J, the junction kept 7 bases outside the gene matches. The CDR3 has 16 amino acids. Looked up from germline, CDR1 is DFQATT and CDR2 is SNEGSKA (reference sequence). CDR3 sequence reads: CSARTRQGAATGELFF. CDR3 in DNA: TGCAGTGCTAGAACTCGACAGGGGGCCGCCACCGGGGAGCTGTTTTTT.

In its sample, this clonotype was seen a few times. V is TRBV11-2 and J is TRBJ2-7; a possible D gene is TRBD2 (6 bases). The ends were cut back, 4 bases at V and 0 bases at J, with 13 bases in the middle. The V gene's germline CDR1 is SGHAT and CDR2 FQNNGV. CDR3 length equals 15 residues. This CDR3 reads CASSSWDSPSYEQYF. The CDR3 nucleotides read TGTGCCAGCAGCTCATGGGACTCCCCCTCCTACGAGCAGTACTTC. The full variable domain, in which reference TRBV11-2 and TRBJ2-7 provide the parts outside the CDR3, is EAGVAQSPRYKIIEKRQSVAFWCNPISGHATLYWYQQILGQGPKLLIQFQNNGVVDDSQLPKDRFSAERLKGVDSTLKIQPAKLEDSAVYLCASSSWDSPSYEQYFGPGTRLTVT.

In its sample, this clonotype was seen a few times. The chain recombines TRBV12-3 or TRBV12-4 with TRBJ1-2; no firm D call. Trimming left V 5 bases short and J 5 bases short, with 9 bases between. There are 12 residues in the CDR3. The CDR3 nucleotides are TGTGCCAGCAGTCGAGCGTTATATGGCTACACCTTC. Translating it yields CASSRALYGYTF.

The chain links TRBV7-2 to TRBJ2-2; 8 positions match TRBD1. This CDR3 has 14 amino acids. V shed 7 bases and J 5 bases; nucleotides not matched to a gene: 6. Germline lookup yields CDR1 SGHTA and CDR2 FQGNSA. CDR3 in DNA: TGTGCCAGCACCACCCGACAGGGGACCGGGGAGCTGTTTTTT. This gives the protein CASTTRQGTGELFF.

Only a few counts were recorded for this clonotype. The chain links TRBV3-1 to TRBJ2-7; 7 bases match TRBD1. Trimming removed 4 bases from V and 5 bases from J; junction bases left unmatched: 11. Looked up from germline, CDR1 is LGHDT and CDR2 is YNNKEL (reference sequence). The CDR3 is made up of 15 amino acids. CDR3 bases: TGTGCCAGCAGCCGTTCGACAGGGACCCCTGACGAGCAGTACTTC. Translating it yields CASSRSTGTPDEQYF.

J is TRBJ2-7 and V is TRBV20-1; TRBD2 aligns across 12 bases. Germline CDR1 DFQATT, CDR2 SNEGSKA (reference sequence). This CDR3 has 13 amino acids. Trimming removed 6 bases from V and 5 bases from J; junction bases left unmatched: 5. CDR3 sequence reads: CSATSGSVNEQYF. For the CDR3, the DNA is TGCAGTGCGACTAGCGGGAGTGTAAACGAGCAGTACTTC.

The table lists this clonotype with a few counts. V usage is TRBV10-2 and J usage is TRBJ2-1, with D possibly matching TRBD2 (7 bases). V lost 7 bases and J lost 7, with 14 bases in between. This CDR3 region has 13 residues. Germline V gene data show CDR1 as WSHSY and CDR2 as SAAADI. The CDR3 nucleotides read TGCGCCAGCAACCGTGGGGGGGCTAATGAGCAGTTCTTC. Translation: CASNRGGANEQFF.

This chain uses TRBV28 with TRBJ2-1; the D gene is possibly TRBD2 (5 bases). CDR1 is MDHEN and CDR2 is SYDVKM in the germline V gene. Trimming took 3 bases from V and 4 from J, leaving 10 bases between them. The CDR3 spans 14 residues. This CDR3 is CASSFSLAYNEQFF. The CDR3 nucleotides read TGTGCCAGCAGTTTCTCCCTAGCATACAATGAGCAGTTCTTC.

This clonotype was recorded at least ten times. Mismatch with germline at one junction end may stem from a read error. The V gene is TRBV12-3 or TRBV12-4, the J gene TRBJ2-7; D may be TRBD1 (6 bases). There are 11 residues in the CDR3. The CDR3 nucleotides read TGTGCCAGCAGCTTAGGGGGCGAGCAGTACTTC. It specifies CASSLGGEQYF.

The rearrangement links TRBV12-5 to TRBJ2-3, with D unresolved. Looked up from germline, CDR1 is LGHNT and CDR2 is FRNRAP. This CDR3 has 13 amino acids. V lost 2 bases, J lost 0 bases, and 3 bases lay in between. The CDR3 is CASGLLSTDTQYF. CDR3 coding DNA: TGTGCTAGTGGTTTGCTCAGCACAGATACGCAGTATTTT.

The genes are TRBV4-3 and TRBJ2-7; 11 positions match TRBD2. J gave up 2 bases and V 0 bases, and 9 bases lay outside the gene matches. Germline lookup yields CDR1 LGHNA and CDR2 YSLEER. The CDR3 spans 18 residues. CDR3 DNA: TGCGCCAGCAGCCAAGATCCCCAATCTAGCGGGGGGACCTACGAGCAGTACTTC. Amino acids: CASSQDPQSSGGTYEQYF.

This clonotype was counted only a few times. The chain carries TRBV5-1 and TRBJ2-1; 9 bases align to TRBD2. Germline V gene sequence: CDR1 SGHRS, CDR2 YFSETQ. After removal of 6 bases from V and 11 bases from J, the junction contained 6 bases not matched to a gene. The CDR3 has 12 residues. CDR3 coding DNA: TGCGCCAGCAAGGAGCGGGAGGACAAGCAGTTCTTC. Translating it yields CASKEREDKQFF.

This clonotype was picked up many times. Here the CDR3 DNA reads TGTGCCAGCAGCCATCAAGGGACAGGGTGGTTGATCGGGGAGCTGTTTTTT. This encodes CASSHQGTGWLIGELFF. The chain links TRBV11-2 to TRBJ2-2; 9 bases fit TRBD1. Trimming at V came to 5 bases and at J to 7 bases, leaving 14 bases not matched to a gene. This CDR3 has 17 amino acids. Germline V gene lookup returns CDR1 SGHAT and CDR2 FQNNGV.

This clonotype turned up a few times. The V and J genes are TRBV4-2 and TRBJ2-5; 12 nucleotides match TRBD2. Germline V CDR1 and CDR2: LGHNA, YNFKEQ. Trimming cost V 2 bases and J 5 bases; bases outside gene matches: 12. The CDR3 has 18 amino acids. The CDR3 reads CASSQSSTSGRIGETQYF. CDR3 bases: TGTGCCAGCAGCCAATCCTCGACTAGCGGGAGAATAGGGGAGACCCAGTACTTC.

This rearrangement joins TRBV5-1 to TRBJ2-7; maybe TRBD1 (6 bases). Trimming took 4 bases from V and 1 from J, leaving 21 bases between them. This CDR3 is built from 17 residues. Germline values: CDR1 SGHRS, CDR2 YFSETQ. The CDR3 nucleotides are TGCGCCAGCAGCGGTACAGGGATACCCCCCAGTTCCTACGAGCAGTACTTC. Translated: CASSGTGIPPSSYEQYF.

In this sample, this clonotype turned up a few times. The chain joins TRBV15 to TRBJ2-2; the D gene is possibly TRBD2 (6 bases). V lost 2 bases to trimming and J lost 5 bases, with 12 bases between them. CDR3 length: 15 residues. CDR1 and CDR2 from the germline V gene are LNHNV and YYDKDF (reference sequence). The DNA for the CDR3 is TGTGCCACCAGCAGAACAAGCGGGTTGACCGGGGAGCTGTTTTTT. This gives the protein CATSRTSGLTGELFF.

This clonotype was seen a handful of times. The chain combines TRBV11-2 with TRBJ2-1; 11 bases are shared with TRBD2. V shed 1 base, J shed 8 bases, and the junction held 10 bases outside the gene matches. CDR1 is SGHAT and CDR2 is FQNNGV in the germline V gene. The CDR3 has 17 amino acids. DNA of the CDR3: TGTGCCAGCAGCTTAGTTAGCGGGAGGGCCAAAGGGGATGAGCAGTTCTTC. Amino acids: CASSLVSGRAKGDEQFF.

This clonotype has a count of ten or more. V is TRBV20-1 and J is TRBJ2-1, with 8 bases aligning to TRBD1. The germline V gene has CDR1 DFQATT and CDR2 SNEGSKA (reference sequence). Unmatched junction bases numbered 5, after V lost 0 bases and J lost 1 base. The length of the CDR3 is 16 residues. CDR3 loop: CSARDPRTGSYNEQFF. CDR3 bases: TGCAGTGCTAGAGACCCAAGGACAGGGTCCTACAATGAGCAGTTCTTC.

This clonotype was observed a few times. The V gene is TRBV20-1, the J gene TRBJ1-2; possible D gene TRBD1, 5 bases. Trimming left V 6 bases short and J 0 bases short, with 14 bases between. The CDR3 contains 14 residues. Germline V CDR1 and CDR2: DFQATT, SNEGSKA (reference sequence). DNA for the CDR3: TGCAGTGCACCAGACAGAAAAGCTAACTATGGCTACACCTTC. Its translation is CSAPDRKANYGYTF.

This clonotype was seen a few times. The V call is TRBV3-1, the J call TRBJ2-4, with a possible D match to TRBD2 (6 bases). Trimming stripped 7 bases from V and 3 bases from J, with 13 bases between. The germline V gene has CDR1 LGHDT and CDR2 YNNKEL (reference sequence). CDR3 size: 14 residues. The CDR3 bases are TGTGCCAGCACCAAATGGGGGGACAAAAACATTCAGTACTTC. This translates into CASTKWGDKNIQYF. Full variable domain (rest looked up from reference TRBV3-1 and TRBJ2-4): DTAVSQTPKYLVTQMGNDKSIKCEQNLGHDTMYWYKQDSKKFLKIMFSYNNKELIINETVPNRFSPKSPDKAHLNLHINSLELGDSAVYFCASTKWGDKNIQYFGAGTRLSVL.